This TCR beta chain comes out of a study of tumor and adjacent non-tumor tissue in lung cancer. Overall study findings and caveats: Compared with tumor, normal lung showed significantly lower TCR diversity.

The library came from three nested PCR rounds adapted from ARM-PCR protocols. Using its own MiXCR run on the multiplex PCR reads, TCRdb lists one record per CDR3 protein. The table shows around 200,000 distinct CDR3 sequences, with about two thirds occurring only once. The template was RNA from unsorted bulk tissue. With 4 bases clipped from V and 0 bases from J, the junction kept 10 bases outside the gene matches. The V gene's germline CDR1 is MNHNS and CDR2 SASEGT. There are 18 residues in the CDR3. In this sample, this clonotype turned up many times. The antigen remains undetermined. The chain links TRBV6-1 to TRBJ1-5, with TRBD1 identical over 9 bases. Material for sequencing was lung tumor tissue. The receptor was isolated from a man aged 55 to 70 with non-small cell lung cancer. This CDR3 reads CASSVGPGTGYSNQPQHF. CDR3 nucleotide sequence: TGTGCCAGCAGTGTCGGTCCCGGGACAGGGTATAGCAATCAGCCCCAGCATTTT.